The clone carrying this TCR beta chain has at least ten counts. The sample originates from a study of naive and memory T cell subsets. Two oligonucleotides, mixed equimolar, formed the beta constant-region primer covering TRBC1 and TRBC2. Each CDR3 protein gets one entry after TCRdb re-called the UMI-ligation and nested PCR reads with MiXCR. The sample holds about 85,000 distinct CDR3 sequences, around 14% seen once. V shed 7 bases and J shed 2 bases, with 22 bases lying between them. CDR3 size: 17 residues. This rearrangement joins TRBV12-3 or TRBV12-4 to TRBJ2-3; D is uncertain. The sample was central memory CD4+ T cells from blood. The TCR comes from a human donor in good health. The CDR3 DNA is TGTGCCAGCACCCCAACCGGAGCCACCGAAGTCACAGATACGCAGTATTTT. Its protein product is CASTPTGATEVTDTQYF.